This entry describes one T cell receptor beta chain. The data were obtained in a study of blood T cell repertoires in COVID-19. The overall study: The cDNA or gDNA used as material had been derived from T cells, B-cell-depleted T cells, or PBMCs.

The Seattle patients joined while their infection was active and were tracked longitudinally afterward. As handled by the study authors: Using reference gene primer amplification, nucleated cell counts were estimated. Generated by immunoSEQ multiplex PCR, the TCRdb table keeps only in-frame clones and is missing some. V, J and clone size were drawn from that table, and D and trimming were deduced from the DNA. Counted here are a few hundred thousand clones, about nine tenths occurring once; the ten biggest clones make up roughly 6.8%. The CDR3 covers 13 residues. Germline values: CDR1 SGHNT, CDR2 YENEEA. V was shortened by 5 bases and J by 7 bases, with 12 bases between the two germline ends.

J is TRBJ2-1 and V is TRBV11-3; weak D call: TRBD2 (5 bases). The source material was peripheral blood. This TCR was recovered from a woman aged 25 to 39 with COVID-19, enrolled during active disease. CDR3 sequence (DNA): TGTGCCAGCAGCGAGGACTGGAGGAATGAGCAGTTCTTC. Translated: CASSEDWRNEQFF.